The 12 T cell receptor beta chains listed next were all sequenced from one sample in a study of beta chain features in type 1 diabetes. General observations from the study: TCRB CDR3s from Type 1 diabetes patients were moderately but significantly shorter in all four CD4+ subsets.

The antigens of these receptors remain unknown. The sequenced template was cDNA made from the entire isolated RNA. Produced via immunoSEQ multiplex PCR; TCRdb's table is partial and in-frame only. Of over 150,000 clones listed, approximately 10% were seen once; the top ten hold 0.5%. Sequencing used central memory CD4+ T cells from blood. The receptors originated from a man between 25 and 39 years old with type 1 diabetes.

This clone was counted ten times or more. The chain uses TRBV29-1 and TRBJ2-5; a possible D gene is TRBD1 (6 bases). Germline CDR1 reads SQVTM; CDR2 reads ANQGSEA. The V and J ends lost 5 bases and 1 base respectively, with 11 bases between them. This CDR3 has 13 amino acids. CDR3 in DNA: TGCAGCGTTTCCACAGGGCCCCAAGAGACCCAGTACTTC. As protein: CSVSTGPQETQYF.

This chain joins TRBV5-1 and TRBJ2-3, with 8 bases identical to TRBD2. In germline, CDR1 is SGHRS, CDR2 YFSETQ. CDR3 length: 14 residues. J gave up 5 bases and V 1 base, and 3 bases lay outside the gene matches. The DNA for the CDR3 is TGCGCCAGCAGCTTGACTAGCGGTGAAGATACGCAGTATTTT. Protein: CASSLTSGEDTQYF.

This clone was counted only a few times. The genes are TRBV27 and TRBJ2-1; D is perhaps TRBD1 (5 bases). Per germline, CDR1 MNHEY and CDR2 SMNVEV (reference sequence). The CDR3 length is 15 residues. V was clipped by 3 bases and J by 0 bases, with 9 bases between them. The CDR3 is CASSFRVSSYNEQFF. CDR3 in DNA: TGTGCCAGCAGTTTCAGGGTGAGCTCCTACAATGAGCAGTTCTTC.

This clone has a handful of counts. J is TRBJ2-7 and V is TRBV6-5; 8 positions match TRBD1. CDR1 is MNHEY and CDR2 is SVGAGI in the germline V gene. Trimming at V came to 6 bases and at J to 2 bases, leaving 6 bases not matched to a gene. This CDR3 spans 14 amino acids. For the CDR3, the DNA is TGTGCCAGCAGCCGCGGGACAGGAACCTACGAGCAGTACTTC. As protein: CASSRGTGTYEQYF.

The V gene is TRBV18, the J gene TRBJ1-2; 7 nucleotides agree with TRBD1. Germline CDR1 is KGHSH and CDR2 is LQKENI. This CDR3 is 14 amino acids long. V dropped 1 base and J dropped 6; count of bases not matched to a gene: 5. CDR3 amino acids: CASSPRTGDDGYTF. CDR3 nucleotide sequence: TGTGCCAGCTCACCACGGACAGGCGACGATGGCTACACCTTC.

Regarding this clone: This sample includes further DNA sequences coding for the same CDR3. The CDR3 sequence is CASSPGQDFYGYTF. Written as DNA, the CDR3 is TGTGCCAGCTCACCGGGACAGGATTTTTATGGCTACACCTTC. The rearrangement joins TRBV18 to TRBJ1-2, with TRBD1 matching over 8 bases. The CDR3 consists of 14 residues. Germline V gene lookup returns CDR1 KGHSH and CDR2 LQKENI. The V segment lost 3 bases and the J segment 5 bases; nucleotides outside the gene matches: 5.

This clone turned up a few times. The J gene is TRBJ2-7, the V gene TRBV7-6, with TRBD1 identical over 9 bases. From germline, CDR1 is SGHVS and CDR2 FNYEAQ. This CDR3 region has 13 residues. Trimming cost V 5 bases and J 3 bases; bases outside gene matches: 2. This chain's CDR3 is CASSGTGNYEQYF. CDR3 DNA sequence: TGTGCCAGCAGCGGGACAGGGAACTACGAGCAGTACTTC.

This clone was seen a handful of times. This chain uses TRBV4-1 with TRBJ2-2, with D uncertain. V lost 1 base, J lost 5 bases, and 5 bases lay in between. Germline CDR1 is MGHRA and CDR2 is YSYEKL. The CDR3 extends over 13 amino acids. CDR3 loop: CASSQGLTGELFF. The CDR3 DNA reads TGCGCCAGCAGCCAAGGGCTTACCGGGGAGCTGTTTTTT.

There are a few counts of this clone. The rearrangement links TRBV7-8 to TRBJ2-1; D is possibly TRBD2 (5 bases). The CDR3 is 18 amino acids. Germline assignment: CDR1 SGHVS and CDR2 FQNEAQ. The ends were cut back, 3 bases at V and 2 bases at J, with 20 bases in the middle. The CDR3 bases are TGTGCCAGCAGCTTCCCCGGCCAGCGGCCTACGGCCTACAATGAGCAGTTCTTC. As protein: CASSFPGQRPTAYNEQFF.

The chain joins TRBV2 to TRBJ2-1; D gene uncertain. The CDR3 has 15 amino acids. Looked up from germline, CDR1 is SNHLY and CDR2 is FYNNEI. The V end was cut by 3 bases, the J end by 0 bases, with 9 bases between. Here the CDR3 reads CASSDRGSSYNEQFF. For the CDR3, the DNA is TGTGCCAGCAGTGATCGCGGAAGCTCCTACAATGAGCAGTTCTTC.

The J gene is TRBJ1-1, the V gene TRBV5-1, with 8 bases aligning to TRBD1. The CDR3 totals 14 residues. Trimming cost V 3 bases and J 2 bases; bases outside gene matches: 3. Germline CDR1 reads SGHRS; CDR2 reads YFSETQ. The CDR3 sequence: CASSSQGVNTEAFF. Written as DNA, the CDR3 is TGCGCCAGCAGCTCACAGGGGGTTAACACTGAAGCTTTCTTT. Drawing the rest from reference TRBV5-1 and TRBJ1-1, the complete variable domain is KAGVTQTPRYLIKTRGQQVTLSCSPISGHRSVSWYQQTPGQGLQFLFEYFSETQRNKGNFPGRFSGRQFSNSRSEMNVSTLELGDSALYLCASSSQGVNTEAFFGQGTRLTVV.

CDR3 amino acids: CASSYLAGTTQETQYF. As DNA, the CDR3 is TGCGCCAGCAGCTATCTGGCCGGGACAACACAAGAGACCCAGTACTTC. V gene TRBV5-1 combines with J gene TRBJ2-5; maybe TRBD1 (6 bases). With 3 bases removed from V and 2 bases from J, the gap between germline ends came to 17 bases. The CDR3 consists of 16 residues. CDR1 and CDR2 (germline): SGHRS, YFSETQ.